Listed here are 20 T cell receptor beta chains from one sample, sequenced in a study of blood T cell repertoires in COVID-19. Using immunoSEQ multiplex PCR, the repertoire was profiled, and TCRdb retains in-frame clones only, with some absent. The table has around 83,000 clones, more than 75% seen once; the top ten hold about 8.5%. Sequenced sample: peripheral blood. The receptors were sampled from an elderly man with active or convalescent COVID-19.

This chain uses TRBV24-1 with TRBJ2-1; 7 bases map to TRBD2. After removal of 3 bases from V and 3 bases from J, the junction contained 7 bases not matched to a gene. Germline V lookup: CDR1 KGHDR, CDR2 SFDVKD. This CDR3 comprises 16 residues. CDR3 protein: CATSDPRGKVYNEQFF. The DNA of the CDR3 is TGTGCCACCAGTGATCCGCGGGGGAAGGTCTACAATGAGCAGTTCTTC.

This clone showed up just once. V gene TRBV5-1 combines with J gene TRBJ1-2, with 8 bases aligning to TRBD1. The germline CDR1 and CDR2 sequences are SGHRS and YFSETQ. The CDR3 length is 16 residues. V lost 4 bases to trimming and J lost 0 bases; unmatched junction nucleotides: 8. The CDR3 nucleotides are TGCGCCAGCAGCGTGTCCGGGACAGGCCCTAACTATGGCTACACCTTC. It is translated as CASSVSGTGPNYGYTF.

The V gene is TRBV18, the J gene TRBJ1-3; no reliable D call. The CDR3 length is 16 residues. Per germline, CDR1 KGHSH and CDR2 LQKENI. The ends were cut back, 2 bases at V and 0 bases at J, with 11 bases in the middle. The CDR3 is CASSPGQMSSGNTIYF. DNA of the CDR3: TGTGCCAGCTCACCAGGGCAGATGAGCTCTGGAAACACCATATATTTT.

This clone has only one observation. J is TRBJ1-1 and V is TRBV5-1; D is undetermined. There are 14 residues in the CDR3. CDR1 and CDR2 (germline): SGHRS, YFSETQ. Trimming removed 3 bases at V and 0 bases at J, with 9 bases between. CDR3 bases: TGCGCCAGCAGCTACATCAACCTGAACACTGAAGCTTTCTTT. It codes for CASSYINLNTEAFF.

In regard to this clone: Different DNA sequences within this sample yield the same CDR3. The CDR3 spells CASSFRNTEAFF. In DNA form, the CDR3 reads TGTGCCAGCAGCTTCCGGAACACTGAAGCTTTCTTT. J is TRBJ1-1 and V is TRBV7-2; D unclear. Trimming left V 3 bases short and J 1 base short, with 3 bases between. The CDR3 has 12 amino acids. The germline V gene encodes CDR1 SGHTA and CDR2 FQGNSA.

V is TRBV7-2 and J is TRBJ2-2; the D is unclear. This CDR3 contains 14 residues. Germline CDR1 is SGHTA and CDR2 is FQGNSA. V lost 1 base and J 5 bases, leaving 8 bases between the germline ends. CDR3 sequence: CASSLVSGTGELFF. The CDR3 coding sequence is TGTGCCAGCAGCTTAGTGTCCGGGACCGGGGAGCTGTTTTTT.

This clone has a single count. The rearrangement joins TRBV3-1 (or the pseudogene TRBV3-2) to TRBJ1-2, with a weak D call TRBD1 (5 bases). Deletions cut 5 bases from V and 3 bases from J, with 13 bases between. The V gene's germline CDR1 is LGHDT and CDR2 YNNKEL (reference sequence). The CDR3 is made up of 14 amino acids. The CDR3 DNA sequence: TGTGCCAGCAGCGTCGCAGCCAGGGACTATGGCTACACCTTC. It specifies CASSVAARDYGYTF.

The V and J genes are TRBV3-1 (or the pseudogene TRBV3-2) and TRBJ1-5; D not resolved. V lost 1 base and J 7 bases, leaving 11 bases between the germline ends. The CDR3 spans 14 residues. Germline-derived CDR1 and CDR2 are LGHDT and YNNKEL (reference sequence). The CDR3 region has the DNA TGTGCCAGCAGCCAAGCAGGTCGTACGCAGCCCCAGCATTTT. This gives the protein CASSQAGRTQPQHF.

This clone was recorded only once. The J gene is TRBJ1-5, the V gene TRBV19, with a weak D call TRBD1 (5 bases). In germline, CDR1 is LNHDA, CDR2 SQIVND (reference sequence). The V end lost 5 bases, the J end lost 5 bases, and 10 bases lay between the germline ends. This CDR3 region has 13 residues. The CDR3 nucleotides are TGTGCCAGTAGTGAACAGGCGGATCAGCCCCAGCATTTT. This codes for CASSEQADQPQHF. Based on the CDR3 plus reference TRBV19 and TRBJ1-5, the full variable domain is DGGITQSPKYLFRKEGQNVTLSCEQNLNHDAMYWYRQDPGQGLRLIYYSQIVNDFQKGDIAEGYSVSREKKESFPLTVTSAQKNPTAFYLCASSEQADQPQHFGDGTRLSIL.

The chain uses TRBV25-1 and TRBJ2-5; 7 nucleotides agree with TRBD1. In germline, CDR1 is MGHDK, CDR2 SYGVNS. The CDR3 is 18 residues long. The V segment lost 5 bases and the J segment 3 bases; nucleotides outside the gene matches: 18. CDR3 sequence reads: CASSPGRRGQPKEETQYF. CDR3 nucleotide sequence: TGTGCCAGCAGTCCTGGTCGCAGGGGACAGCCGAAAGAAGAGACCCAGTACTTC. The whole variable domain, filled in from reference TRBV25-1 and TRBJ2-5, reads EADIYQTPRYLVIGTGKKITLECSQTMGHDKMYWYQQDPGMELHLIHYSYGVNSTEKGDLSSESTVSRIRTEHFPLTLESARPSHTSQYLCASSPGRRGQPKEETQYFGPGTRLLVL.

This chain links TRBV19 with TRBJ2-1, with 9 bases identical to TRBD2. The germline CDR1 and CDR2 sequences are LNHDA and SQIVND (reference sequence). The CDR3 length is 16 residues. The J segment lost 1 base and the V segment lost 4 bases, leaving 5 bases of the junction unmatched. For the CDR3, the DNA is TGTGCCAGTAGTAAGGATACTAGCGGGTCCTACAATGAGCAGTTCTTC. Translation: CASSKDTSGSYNEQFF.

The chain uses TRBV30 and TRBJ1-4, with D unresolved. This CDR3 has 14 residues. Germline assignment: CDR1 GTSNPN and CDR2 SVGIG (reference sequence). The V end lost 1 base, the J end lost 0 bases, and 6 bases lay between the germline ends. The DNA of the CDR3 is TGTGCCTGGAGTGCCTCGGCAACTAATGAAAAACTGTTTTTT. Translation: CAWSASATNEKLFF. Complete variable domain (other parts from reference TRBV30 and TRBJ1-4): SQTIHQWPATLVQPVGSPLSLECTVEGTSNPNLYWYRQAAGRGLQLLFYSVGIGQISSEVPQNLSASRPQDRQFILSSKKLLLSDSGFYLCAWSASATNEKLFFGSGTQLSVL.

The chain is built from TRBV27 and TRBJ1-6; D may be TRBD1 (6 bases). Germline V gives CDR1 MNHEY, CDR2 SMNVEV (reference sequence). V dropped 7 bases and J dropped 6 bases, with 13 bases sitting between them. This CDR3 contains 14 residues. CDR3 residues: CASNWGQPNSPLHF. Here the CDR3 DNA reads TGTGCCAGCAATTGGGGGCAGCCTAATTCACCCCTCCACTTT.

The chain uses TRBV24-1 and TRBJ2-1; tentative D call: TRBD2 (6 bases). The CDR3 is 16 amino acids. Trimming took off 2 bases at V and 0 bases at J, with 10 bases between the two ends. Germline V gives CDR1 KGHDR, CDR2 SFDVKD. CDR3 DNA: TGTGCCACCAGTGATTCCGGGGGAAACTCCTACAATGAGCAGTTCTTC. It encodes CATSDSGGNSYNEQFF.

V gene TRBV7-2 combines with J gene TRBJ1-6; the match to TRBD1 covers 7 bases. V dropped 5 bases and J dropped 10; count of bases not matched to a gene: 11. Germline CDR1 reads SGHTA; CDR2 reads FQGNSA. This CDR3 spans 15 amino acids. The CDR3 is CASSKTEGAGSPLHF. The CDR3 DNA reads as TGTGCCAGCAGCAAGACTGAGGGGGCAGGATCACCCCTCCACTTT. The full variable domain, its missing parts supplied by reference TRBV7-2 and TRBJ1-6, is GAGVSQSPSNKVTEKGKDVELRCDPISGHTALYWYRQSLGQGLEFLIYFQGNSAPDKSGLPSDRFSAERTGGSVSTLTIQRTQQEDSAVYLCASSKTEGAGSPLHFGNGTRLTVT.

This rearrangement joins TRBV6-5 to TRBJ2-1, with 7 bases lining up with TRBD2. Losses at the gene ends were 0 bases for V and 4 bases for J; bases not matched to a gene: 6. The CDR3 has 16 residues. In germline, CDR1 is MNHEY, CDR2 SVGAGI. CDR3 protein: CASSYSGLAEYNEQFF. CDR3 DNA sequence: TGTGCCAGCAGTTACTCGGGTCTAGCGGAGTACAATGAGCAGTTCTTC.

The chain is built from TRBV5-1 and TRBJ2-3; weak D call: TRBD2 (5 bases). The CDR3 covers 15 residues. Trimming cost V 4 bases and J 0 bases, with 12 bases left between them. Germline CDR1 and CDR2: SGHRS and YFSETQ. CDR3 nucleotides: TGCGCCAGCAGCGAAGGAGCGGCTAGCACAGATACGCAGTATTTT. Its protein is CASSEGAASTDTQYF.

This clone was counted a single time. The V gene is TRBV19, the J gene TRBJ1-3, with 7 bases fitting TRBD1. V shed 4 bases, J shed 2 bases, and the junction held 5 bases outside the gene matches. The germline CDR1 and CDR2 sequences are LNHDA and SQIVND (reference sequence). The CDR3 runs to 15 residues. The CDR3 DNA follows: TGTGCCAGTAGTAGACAGGGTTTGACTGGAAACACCATATATTTT. It codes for CASSRQGLTGNTIYF.

The chain combines TRBV2 with TRBJ1-5; 7 bases are a match to TRBD1. The ends lost 6 bases at V and 8 bases at J; junction bases unmatched: 10. This CDR3 has 14 amino acids. The germline V gene has CDR1 SNHLY and CDR2 FYNNEI. CDR3 coding DNA: TGTGCCAGCAGCCAGACAGGGATCGCAGAGCCCCAGCATTTT. This codes for CASSQTGIAEPQHF.

The chain carries TRBV5-1 and TRBJ2-2, with 7 bases that match TRBD2. The V gene's germline CDR1 is SGHRS and CDR2 YFSETQ. V lost 0 bases, J lost 5 bases, and 10 bases stayed unmatched. This CDR3 is 17 amino acids long. The CDR3 protein is CASSLVGREVKTGELFF. The CDR3 DNA reads TGCGCCAGCAGCTTGGTGGGCCGGGAGGTAAAAACCGGGGAGCTGTTTTTT.